The 2 T cell receptor beta chains listed next were all sequenced from one sample in a study of beta chain features in type 1 diabetes. Expressed TCRB transcripts got sequenced, as all isolated RNA was reverse transcribed. The protocol was immunoSEQ multiplex PCR, while the TCRdb copy is restricted to in-frame clones and leaves out a portion. The sample yields around 310,000 clones, 11% seen once. The specimen sequenced was naive CD4+ T cells from blood. These receptors were obtained from a woman between 25 and 40 years old in good health.

This clone was counted between two and nine times. The chain recombines TRBV7-9 with TRBJ2-7; a weak D match, TRBD1 (6 bases). The CDR3 covers 13 residues. From germline, CDR1 is SEHNR and CDR2 FQNEAQ (reference sequence). Trimming left V 7 bases short and J 4 bases short, with 14 bases between. CDR3 sequence reads: CASNPTGTYEQYF. The DNA of the CDR3 is TGTGCCAGCAACCCCACAGGGACATACGAGCAGTACTTC.

The chain employs TRBV28 and TRBJ1-5, with TRBD1 identical over 10 bases. The CDR3 is 14 residues long. V shed 7 bases, J shed 5 bases, and the junction held 5 bases outside the gene matches. Germline V gene lookup returns CDR1 MDHEN and CDR2 SYDVKM. CDR3 in amino acids: CASIPDRGHQPQHF. CDR3 bases: TGTGCCAGCATTCCTGACAGGGGGCATCAGCCCCAGCATTTT. Full variable domain (missing parts from reference TRBV28 and TRBJ1-5): DVKVTQSSRYLVKRTGEKVFLECVQDMDHENMFWYRQDPGLGLRLIYFSYDVKMKEKGDIPEGYSVSREKKERFSLILESASTNQTSMYLCASIPDRGHQPQHFGDGTRLSIL.